This T cell receptor beta chain was profiled in a study of monozygotic twins with inflammatory bowel disease. Whole blood served as the source of total RNA, and no T cell sorting took place. TCRdb reworked the 5' RACE reads into one entry per CDR3 protein, no DNA. Found here are approximately 120,000 distinct CDR3 sequences; the top ten clones hold 9.5% to 15%. The CDR3 length is 18 residues. Germline CDR1 reads SGHTA; CDR2 reads FQGTGA. The receptor comes from a human donor with ulcerative colitis or Crohn's disease, or a healthy co-twin of an affected twin (not recorded which). This sequence joins TRBV7-3 and TRBJ2-7; as DNA is missing, the TRBD2 call by TCRdb cannot be tested. The sequenced material came from blood. This chain's CDR3 is CASSLRSGRALDSYEQYF.